These T cell receptor beta chains were read from a single sample in a study of T cells after yellow fever vaccination. TCRdb called the 5' RACE reads again in MiXCR, with one record for every CDR3 protein. This sample has hundreds of thousands of distinct CDR3 sequences, with 8% to 10% found just once. The material sequenced was PBMCs, taken on the day of the first yellow fever vaccination. These receptors all stem from a man in his late teens or twenties who received the YFV17D yellow fever vaccine. CDR3s include the opening cysteine and the closing phenylalanine or tryptophan. A D gene is named only where the DNA matches it firmly. Clone size, where shown, is once, few, many, or a class for clones that have expanded.

clone size	D gene	J gene	V gene	CDR3 protein	CDR3 DNA
NA	NA	TRBJ2-7	TRBV7-2	CASSLGWDFSYEQYF	TGTGCCAGCAGCTTAGGGTGGGACTTCTCCTACGAGCAGTACTTC
few	NA	TRBJ2-3	TRBV9	CASSVDENPNTDTQYF	TGTGCCAGCAGCGTAGATGAGAACCCTAACACAGATACGCAGTATTTT
NA	NA	TRBJ2-2	TRBV7-8	CASTLRTRNTGELFF	TGTGCCAGCACCCTTAGAACGAGGAACACCGGGGAGCTGTTTTTT
few	TRBD2	TRBJ2-1	TRBV5-1	CASSRGLAGGLLYNEQFF	TGCGCCAGCAGCCGAGGACTAGCGGGGGGCCTCCTATACAATGAGCAGTTCTTC
few	NA	TRBJ2-3	TRBV4-3	CASSQGRAVDTQYF	TGCGCCAGCAGCCAAGGGAGGGCCGTAGATACGCAGTATTTT
many	NA	TRBJ1-4	TRBV7-9	CASSSLGEVADEKLFF	TGTGCCAGCAGCTCACTCGGGGAGGTCGCAGATGAAAAACTGTTTTTT
NA	TRBD1	TRBJ2-7	TRBV20-1	CSASGNRGITYEQYF	TGCAGTGCTAGCGGAAACAGGGGTATAACCTACGAGCAGTACTTC
few	TRBD1	TRBJ1-5	TRBV7-2	CASSRQGLGQPQHF	TGTGCCAGCAGCCGACAGGGGTTAGGTCAGCCCCAGCATTTT
many	TRBD1	TRBJ2-3	TRBV29-1	CSVTGWADTQYF	TGCAGCGTGACAGGGTGGGCAGATACGCAGTATTTT
few	NA	TRBJ2-6	TRBV2	CASSAFVANVLTF	TGTGCCAGCAGCGCCTTCGTGGCCAACGTCCTGACTTTC
few	TRBD1	TRBJ2-1	TRBV7-3	CASSLRTGGNNEQFF	TGTGCCAGCAGCTTACGGACAGGGGGGAACAATGAGCAGTTCTTC
NA	TRBD1	TRBJ2-5	TRBV4-1	CASSQQGVQETQYF	TGCGCCAGCAGCCAACAGGGGGTCCAAGAGACCCAGTACTTC
few	NA	TRBJ2-7	TRBV12-3/TRBV12-4	CASSPDTSSYEQYF	TGTGCCAGCAGCCCTGACACCAGCTCCTACGAGCAGTACTTC
few	NA	TRBJ1-2	TRBV20-1	CSARGSYTF	TGCAGTGCTAGAGGATCCTACACCTTC
NA	NA	TRBJ2-5	TRBV11-2	CASSLDRGSDGRETQYF	TGTGCCAGCAGCTTAGATAGGGGCTCAGATGGTCGAGAGACCCAGTACTTC
few	NA	TRBJ2-3	TRBV24-1	CATSESTGWADTQYF	TGTGCCACCAGTGAGTCGACGGGATGGGCAGATACGCAGTATTTT
many	NA	TRBJ2-3	TRBV7-8	CASSFRRATEDTQYF	TGTGCCAGCAGCTTCCGACGGGCGACAGAAGATACGCAGTATTTT
few	TRBD1	TRBJ1-5	TRBV28	CATHGGDRGHQPQHF	TGTGCCACCCACGGTGGGGACAGGGGACATCAGCCCCAGCATTTT
many	NA	TRBJ1-1	TRBV18	CASSPGVGTEAFF	TGTGCCAGCTCACCAGGGGTAGGGACTGAAGCTTTCTTT
NA	NA	TRBJ2-2	TRBV5-1	CASSPATAPGNTGELFF	TGCGCCAGCTCCCCCGCGACTGCCCCCGGGAACACCGGGGAGCTGTTTTTT
few	NA	TRBJ2-2	TRBV7-9	CASGMNTGELFF	TGTGCCAGCGGAATGAACACCGGGGAGCTGTTTTTT
few	TRBD1	TRBJ2-3	TRBV5-8	CASSRGGTGALTDTQYF	TGTGCCAGCAGCCGGGGCGGGACAGGGGCACTCACAGATACGCAGTATTTT
many	NA	TRBJ1-4	TRBV11-1	CASSGDPTNEKLFF	TGTGCCAGCAGCGGTGACCCCACTAATGAAAAACTGTTTTTT
few	NA	TRBJ1-1	TRBV5-1	CASSLDTMNTEAFF	TGCGCCAGCAGCTTGGACACCATGAACACTGAAGCTTTCTTT
many	NA	TRBJ2-5	TRBV12-3/TRBV12-4	CASSFGRKETQYF	TGTGCCAGCAGTTTTGGCAGAAAAGAGACCCAGTACTTC
few	NA	TRBJ2-3	TRBV7-2	CASSSLTGVYTQYF	TGTGCCAGCAGCTCCCTGACAGGAGTTTATACGCAGTATTTT
NA	NA	TRBJ2-2	TRBV2	CAFRLFGGGAGRTGELFF	TGTGCCTTCCGTTTATTTGGGGGCGGCGCTGGTAGGACCGGGGAGCTGTTTTTT
many	TRBD1	TRBJ1-1	TRBV7-9	CASSLAGGNTEAFF	TGCGCCAGCAGCTTGGCAGGGGGAAACACTGAAGCTTTCTTT
many	NA	TRBJ2-3	TRBV4-3	CASSQETDTQYF	TGCGCCAGCAGCCAAGAGACAGATACGCAGTATTTT
NA	TRBD1	TRBJ1-1	TRBV5-1	CASSTKTGYGTEAFF	TGCGCCAGCAGCACCAAGACAGGGTACGGGACTGAAGCTTTCTTT
few	TRBD1	TRBJ2-7	TRBV13	CASSPPRTGGLGYEQYF	TGTGCCAGCAGCCCCCCCCGGACAGGGGGATTAGGCTACGAGCAGTACTTC
few	TRBD1	TRBJ1-1	TRBV27	CASNAGGNTEAFF	TGTGCCAGCAACGCAGGGGGGAACACTGAAGCTTTCTTT
many	NA	TRBJ1-1	TRBV7-9	CASSSTLNTEAFF	TGTGCCAGCAGCTCTACACTGAACACTGAAGCTTTCTTT
few	NA	TRBJ1-1	TRBV11-2	CASSLVGRQAFF	TGTGCCAGCAGCCTTGTGGGGAGACAGGCTTTCTTT
few	NA	TRBJ2-1	TRBV6-1	CASSPRDGDNEQFF	TGTGCCAGCAGTCCCCGGGACGGTGACAATGAGCAGTTCTTC
NA	TRBD1	TRBJ2-1	TRBV7-2	CASSHRQGAEFF	TGTGCCAGCAGCCACCGACAGGGGGCGGAGTTCTTC
NA	NA	TRBJ2-2	TRBV4-2	CASSPLPGSGELFF	TGTGCCAGCAGCCCACTGCCCGGATCCGGGGAGCTGTTTTTT
many	NA	TRBJ2-7	TRBV27	CASSFAGGLEQYF	TGTGCCAGCAGTTTTGCCGGGGGGCTCGAGCAGTACTTC
NA	NA	TRBJ2-2	TRBV7-3	CASSQGGGEDGGELFF	TGTGCCAGCAGCCAAGGGGGAGGGGAAGATGGCGGGGAGCTGTTTTTT
few	NA	TRBJ1-1	TRBV3-1	CASSHRTTMDTEAFF	TGTGCCAGCAGCCACCGGACAACTATGGACACTGAAGCTTTCTTT
NA	NA	TRBJ2-3	TRBV7-3	CASSLTREDTQYF	TGTGCCAGCAGCTTAACCAGGGAAGATACGCAGTATTTT
NA	NA	TRBJ1-5	TRBV6-5	CASSYSRVNSNQPQHF	TGTGCCAGCAGTTACTCGCGAGTTAATAGCAATCAGCCCCAGCATTTT
few	NA	TRBJ2-1	TRBV24-1	CATSDTRTNEQFF	TGTGCCACCAGTGATACCAGGACCAATGAGCAGTTCTTC
NA	NA	TRBJ2-1	TRBV9	CASSVEVRPAFPNEQFF	TGTGCCAGCAGCGTAGAGGTCAGACCCGCCTTCCCAAATGAGCAGTTCTTC
NA	NA	TRBJ2-7	TRBV19	CASSIEGGGRHEQYF	TGTGCCAGTAGTATAGAAGGGGGAGGGCGCCACGAGCAGTACTTC
many	TRBD1	TRBJ2-3	TRBV18	CASSPTGTGGRSTDTQYF	TGTGCCAGCTCACCAACTGGGACAGGGGGCCGGTCCACAGATACGCAGTATTTT
few	NA	TRBJ1-2	TRBV9	CASSVWKGFGYTF	TGTGCCAGCAGCGTATGGAAGGGTTTCGGCTACACCTTC
NA	TRBD2	TRBJ2-3	TRBV7-3	CASSSRLAGGIDTQYF	TGTGCCAGCAGCTCTCGACTAGCGGGGGGTATAGATACGCAGTATTTT
many	NA	TRBJ1-4	TRBV5-5	CASSLTAGIYEKLFF	TGTGCCAGCAGCTTGACGGCAGGGATCTATGAAAAACTGTTTTTT
few	NA	TRBJ1-5	TRBV12-3/TRBV12-4	CASSGPKPQHF	TGTGCCAGCAGCGGACCCAAGCCCCAGCATTTT
few	NA	TRBJ1-1	TRBV7-9	CASSLRGQGKGTEAFF	TGTGCCAGCAGCTTACGGGGCCAGGGAAAGGGCACTGAAGCTTTCTTT
few	TRBD1	TRBJ2-3	TRBV24-1	CATSDWGQGADTQYF	TGTGCCACCAGTGATTGGGGACAGGGGGCCGATACGCAGTATTTT